A selection of T cell receptor beta chains follows, all from one sample in a study of shared clonotypes between healthy human individuals. TCRdb's copy holds only in-frame clones and misses some; the assay was immunoSEQ multiplex PCR. The sample has 2 million to 2.5 million clones; around 90% are singletons. Sequencing was performed on naive CD4+ T cells from PBMCs. These receptors came from a man between 18 and 35 years old in good health. Some clones in this sample may be carry-over from other donors' samples. Both conserved end residues are part of each CDR3. A D gene is named only where the DNA matches it firmly.

d_call,v_call,cdr3_aa
-,TRBV5-6,CASSLVGTPGETQYF
TRBD1,TRBV5-4,CASSLGQGVLTEAFF
TRBD1,TRBV28,CASSARQGTGEKLFF
-,TRBV5-1,CASSLLAVMNTEAFF
-,TRBV6-5,CASSYSAQETQYF
TRBD1,TRBV5-6,CASSPRDRGPEAFF
-,TRBV5-1,CASSPRGAEAFF
TRBD1,TRBV7-3,CASSAGTGGTGTQYF
-,TRBV6-5,CASSYFGQFYF
TRBD1,TRBV7-2,CASSLLGGQGAGELFF
-,TRBV7-2,CASSLVGEQFF
-,TRBV7-8,CASSLVGGARQPQHF
-,TRBV5-1,CASSLSGRGDEQYF
-,TRBV7-8,CASSLSYEQYF
-,TRBV5-4,CASSLAKQGSTEAFF
TRBD1,TRBV4-2,CASSPGTGDHYGYTF
TRBD1,TRBV28,CASRVGQGEQETQYF
-,TRBV6-5,CASSYQVYGYTF
TRBD1,TRBV4-2,CASSQGQGSYNQPQHF
-,TRBV10-3,CAISESSWGNTEAFF
-,TRBV2,CASSGGAGTGELFF
-,TRBV6-5,CASRALGGSGELFF
-,TRBV19,CASSTPNGGILGIGGEKLFF
TRBD1,TRBV7-2,CASSVDRGGTGELFF
-,TRBV6-1,CASGRERTNEKLFF
-,TRBV27,CASSRLAGLNTEAFF
-,TRBV5-1,CASSSDGGRETQYF
-,TRBV20-1,CSASTVTEAFF
-,TRBV29-1,CSVQLATAMNTEAFF
-,TRBV11-2,CASSYDRFVSSYEQYF